The 32 T cell receptor beta chains below all came from one sample that was sequenced in a study of shared clonotypes between healthy human individuals. Measured with immunoSEQ multiplex PCR; TCRdb has only the in-frame clones, and not every one. The sample includes about 820,000 clones, roughly 92% of them seen just once. Naivety among CD8 cells was defined by CD45RO negativity and positive CCR7 selection, thereby excluding terminally differentiated effector memory CD45RA+ cells. The sample consisted of naive CD8+ T cells sorted from blood. These receptors were collected from a man aged 25-45 years in good health.

V gene TRBV7-9 combines with J gene TRBJ2-1, with D possibly being TRBD2 (5 bases). V lost 5 bases and J 2 bases, leaving 16 bases between the germline ends. This CDR3 spans 16 amino acids. Germline CDR1 reads SEHNR; CDR2 reads FQNEAQ (reference sequence). The CDR3 region is CASSTEDGSPYNEQFF. DNA for the CDR3: TGTGCCAGCAGCACGGAGGACGGTTCCCCCTACAATGAGCAGTTCTTC.

The gene calls are TRBV9 and TRBJ2-1; 8 nucleotides align to TRBD1. V was clipped by 5 bases and J by 0 bases; unmatched bases: 7. Looked up from germline, CDR1 is SGDLS and CDR2 is YYNGEE. There are 16 residues in the CDR3. CDR3 protein: CASSDSTGGSYNEQFF. The DNA of the CDR3 is TGTGCCAGCAGTGATAGCACAGGGGGCTCCTACAATGAGCAGTTCTTC.

The count of this clone is one. This chain joins TRBV15 and TRBJ1-2, with 7 bases that match TRBD1. V shed 1 base and J 6 bases; nucleotides not matched to a gene: 20. This CDR3 is 19 amino acids long. CDR1 is LNHNV, CDR2 YYDKDF, per germline (reference sequence). CDR3 bases: TGTGCCACCAGCAGAGGGGATCCGGCACAGGGGATCCGAGTTAATGGCTACACCTTC. It translates to CATSRGDPAQGIRVNGYTF.

The chain is built from TRBV27 and TRBJ2-1; the D gene is possibly TRBD1 (5 bases). Germline values: CDR1 MNHEY, CDR2 SMNVEV (reference sequence). The V and J ends lost 0 bases and 7 bases respectively, with 10 bases between them. The CDR3 has 14 residues. This CDR3 reads CASSLSWTWNEQFF. The CDR3 DNA reads TGTGCCAGCAGTTTATCCTGGACATGGAATGAGCAGTTCTTC.

This clone was found once. The chain recombines TRBV7-7 with TRBJ2-5; 7 positions match TRBD1. The V gene end was trimmed by 2 bases and the J gene end by 4 bases; junction bases not matched to a gene: 7. This CDR3 is 15 amino acids long. Germline V CDR1 and CDR2: SSHAT, FNYEAQ (reference sequence). The CDR3 reads CASSLNWDRAETQYF. CDR3 sequence (DNA): TGTGCCAGCAGCTTAAACTGGGACAGAGCAGAGACCCAGTACTTC. Looking up the rest from reference TRBV7-7 and TRBJ2-5 gives the full variable domain: GAGVSQSPRYKVTKRGQDVTLRCDPISSHATLYWYQQALGQGPEFLTYFNYEAQPDKSGLPSDRFSAERPEGSISTLTIQRTEQRDSAMYRCASSLNWDRAETQYFGPGTRLLVL.

This sequence joins TRBV7-9 and TRBJ1-1; D may be TRBD1 (5 bases). The CDR3 has 15 amino acids. V lost 0 bases and J lost 2, with 10 bases in between. Germline CDR1 SEHNR, CDR2 FQNEAQ (reference sequence). CDR3 amino acids: CASSLAGQINTEAFF. As DNA, the CDR3 is TGTGCCAGCAGCTTAGCCGGACAAATTAACACTGAAGCTTTCTTT.

This rearrangement joins TRBV18 to TRBJ2-3, with 9 bases aligning to TRBD2. Germline CDR1 is KGHSH and CDR2 is LQKENI. Trimming cost V 1 base and J 0 bases; bases outside gene matches: 2. The CDR3 contains 16 residues. CDR3 bases: TGTGCCAGCTCACCACGACTAGCGGCTAGCACAGATACGCAGTATTTT. Amino acids: CASSPRLAASTDTQYF.

This chain joins TRBV4-2 and TRBJ2-5, with TRBD2 matching over 10 bases. This CDR3 contains 16 residues. The junction had 4 bases not matched to a gene; V was cut back by 0 bases and J by 3 bases. The germline CDR1 and CDR2 sequences are LGHNA and YNFKEQ. CDR3 sequence (DNA): TGTGCCAGCAGCCAAGACTGGCTAGCGGGAGAAGAGACCCAGTACTTC. This sequence encodes CASSQDWLAGEETQYF.

The V and J genes are TRBV7-9 and TRBJ1-2; 7 nucleotides match TRBD1. V trimming: 7 bases; J trimming: 6 bases; junction bases outside the gene matches: 8. The CDR3 is 13 amino acids. CDR1 is SEHNR, CDR2 FQNEAQ, per germline (reference sequence). The CDR3, as DNA: TGTGCCAGCACCCCAGGGGGTTTTCATGGCTACACCTTC. The encoded protein is CASTPGGFHGYTF.

The V gene is TRBV19, the J gene TRBJ1-4; D may be TRBD1 (6 bases). This CDR3 contains 16 residues. CDR1 is LNHDA and CDR2 is SQIVND in the germline V gene (reference sequence). Trimming removed 6 bases from V and 3 bases from J, with 17 bases in between. The CDR3 DNA is TGTGCCAGTAGGGATGGGATTCGGACAGCTAATGAAAAACTGTTTTTT. Its translation is CASRDGIRTANEKLFF.

The V gene is TRBV13, the J gene TRBJ2-3; D is undetermined. V lost 5 bases and J 1 base, leaving 13 bases between the germline ends. The CDR3 runs to 15 residues. The germline gives CDR1 PRHDT, CDR2 FYEKMQ (reference sequence). The chain's CDR3 is CASSRPTSGTDTQYF. The CDR3 DNA sequence: TGTGCCAGCAGCCGTCCGACGTCAGGCACAGATACGCAGTATTTT.

The gene calls are TRBV6-6 and TRBJ2-1; D is possibly TRBD1 or TRBD2 (6 bases each). Germline CDR1 reads MNHNY; CDR2 reads SVGAGI (reference sequence). V was shortened by 8 bases and J by 7 bases, with 21 bases between the two germline ends. The CDR3 sequence is 15 residues long. As DNA, the CDR3 is TGTGCCAGCCTATTGAGGGGGAGGATAGGGAATGAGCAGTTCTTC. Translating gives CASLLRGRIGNEQFF.

The genes are TRBV28 and TRBJ2-2, with TRBD2 identical over 8 bases. Germline V gives CDR1 MDHEN, CDR2 SYDVKM. The CDR3 extends over 16 amino acids. V was pared by 4 bases and J by 1 base, with 5 bases of the junction left unmatched. The CDR3 DNA is TGTGCCAGCAGTTCAGGGACTAGGGGGAACACCGGGGAGCTGTTTTTT. It is translated as CASSSGTRGNTGELFF.

The chain links TRBV7-9 to TRBJ2-3, with 9 nucleotides matching TRBD2. This CDR3 spans 14 amino acids. With 5 bases clipped from V and 5 bases from J, the junction kept 5 bases outside the gene matches. The germline CDR1 and CDR2 sequences are SEHNR and FQNEAQ (reference sequence). DNA for the CDR3: TGTGCCAGCAGCCCACGACTAGCGGTAGATACGCAGTATTTT. This sequence encodes CASSPRLAVDTQYF.

The chain recombines TRBV7-8 with TRBJ2-3; D unresolved. V shed 0 bases and J shed 2 bases, with 9 bases lying between them. The CDR3 runs to 15 residues. The germline CDR1 and CDR2 sequences are SGHVS and FQNEAQ. This CDR3 reads CASSLAPDPTDTQYF. CDR3 coding DNA: TGTGCCAGCAGCTTAGCCCCAGATCCCACAGATACGCAGTATTTT. The whole variable domain, remainder taken from reference TRBV7-8 and TRBJ2-3, is GAGVSQSPRYKVAKRGQDVALRCDPISGHVSLFWYQQALGQGPEFLTYFQNEAQLDKSGLPSDRFFAERPEGSVSTLKIQRTQQEDSAVYLCASSLAPDPTDTQYFGPGTRLTVL.

The chain joins TRBV28 to TRBJ2-1; 7 bases match TRBD1. The CDR3 has 14 amino acids. V trimming: 4 bases; J trimming: 8 bases; junction bases outside the gene matches: 8. Germline V gives CDR1 MDHEN, CDR2 SYDVKM. CDR3 in DNA: TGTGCCAGCAGTTCTTTGAGGGGGCGCGATGAGCAGTTCTTC. Its protein is CASSSLRGRDEQFF.

The J gene is TRBJ2-1, the V gene TRBV27, with unresolved D. There are 15 residues in the CDR3. Germline CDR1 and CDR2: MNHEY and SMNVEV (reference sequence). The germline V and J ends were trimmed by 5 bases and 0 bases, with 11 bases remaining between them. The CDR3 coding sequence is TGTGCCAGCAGTCCCCCAGAAAGCTCCTACAATGAGCAGTTCTTC. It yields the protein CASSPPESSYNEQFF.

The chain is built from TRBV11-2 and TRBJ1-1, with D possibly TRBD1 on 5 matching bases. V was pared by 0 bases and J by 1 base, with 9 bases between. Germline CDR1 SGHAT, CDR2 FQNNGV. The CDR3 has 15 residues. The CDR3 DNA sequence: TGTGCCAGCAGCTTAGATCAGGGACCGAACACTGAAGCTTTCTTT. As protein: CASSLDQGPNTEAFF.

The chain employs TRBV28 and TRBJ2-7; weak D call: TRBD2 (6 bases). The germline CDR1 and CDR2 sequences are MDHEN and SYDVKM. V was clipped by 9 bases and J by 2 bases, with 11 bases between them. CDR3 length equals 12 residues. The CDR3 DNA reads as TGTGCCAGTAAGACTAGTACCTACGAGCAGTACTTC. This codes for CASKTSTYEQYF.

The CDR3 loop is CASSQSKQNPDSDGGYGELFF. DNA of the CDR3: TGCGCCAGCAGTCAATCCAAACAAAACCCGGACAGTGATGGAGGGTACGGGGAGCTGTTTTTT. J is TRBJ2-2 and V is TRBV23-1; D possibly matches TRBD1 or TRBD2 (6 bases each). TRBV23-1 is treated as an ORF (open reading frame) with a function not yet certain. The CDR3 consists of 21 residues. V was trimmed by 0 bases and J by 7 bases, leaving 30 bases between them.

The chain recombines TRBV30 with TRBJ2-5; D gene ambiguous. This CDR3 spans 18 amino acids. Germline CDR1 GTSNPN, CDR2 SVGIG (reference sequence). V was clipped by 8 bases and J by 0 bases, with 28 bases between them. CDR3 sequence: CARSVWHEKTQDQETQYF. The CDR3 coding sequence is TGTGCCCGATCGGTCTGGCACGAAAAGACACAAGACCAAGAGACCCAGTACTTC.

The chain combines TRBV6-6 with TRBJ1-4, with unresolved D. Germline assignment: CDR1 MNHNY and CDR2 SVGAGI (reference sequence). The CDR3 runs to 11 residues. V lost 6 bases to trimming and J lost 6 bases, with 5 bases between them. The CDR3, as DNA: TGTGCCAGCAGCGAGGATGAAAAACTGTTTTTT. This encodes CASSEDEKLFF.

The chain combines TRBV7-6 with TRBJ2-2, with a weak D call TRBD2 (5 bases). This CDR3 has 14 amino acids. Trimming cost V 5 bases and J 4 bases, with 11 bases left between them. Per the germline V gene, CDR1 is SGHVS and CDR2 is FNYEAQ. CDR3 loop: CASSPRGPTGELFF. DNA of the CDR3: TGTGCCAGCAGCCCCAGAGGGCCCACCGGGGAGCTGTTTTTT.

The chain couples TRBV7-8 to TRBJ1-5, with a weak D call TRBD1 (6 bases). The CDR3 has 16 amino acids. Germline assignment: CDR1 SGHVS and CDR2 FQNEAQ. The V and J ends lost 2 bases and 7 bases respectively, with 18 bases between them. CDR3 bases: TGTGCCAGCAGCTTAACTGGGGGTGGGGGGGCACAGCCCCAGCATTTT. Translated: CASSLTGGGGAQPQHF.

Regarding this clone: Additional DNA sequences in this sample encode the identical CDR3. This chain links TRBV9 with TRBJ2-3; D remains unclear. The V and J ends lost 0 bases and 0 bases respectively, with 5 bases between them. Germline V gene sequence: CDR1 SGDLS, CDR2 YYNGEE. The CDR3 consists of 14 residues. The CDR3 loop reads CASSVVVSTDTQYF. For the CDR3, the DNA is TGTGCCAGCAGCGTAGTAGTAAGCACAGATACGCAGTATTTT. The full variable domain, with the rest looked up from reference TRBV9 and TRBJ2-3, is DSGVTQTPKHLITATGQRVTLRCSPRSGDLSVYWYQQSLDQGLQFLIQYYNGEERAKGNILERFSAQQFPDLHSELNLSSLELGDSALYFCASSVVVSTDTQYFGPGTRLTVL.

This chain uses TRBV7-8 with TRBJ2-5, with D possibly TRBD1 on 5 matching bases. The CDR3 length is 15 residues. V was pared by 0 bases and J by 5 bases, with 13 bases between. Germline CDR1 is SGHVS and CDR2 is FQNEAQ. CDR3 sequence (DNA): TGTGCCAGCAGCTTAGCCCACTCAGGGTTGGAGACCCAGTACTTC. Its protein product is CASSLAHSGLETQYF.

The chain combines TRBV28 with TRBJ2-3; D may be TRBD2 (6 bases). The germline CDR1 and CDR2 sequences are MDHEN and SYDVKM. V lost 2 bases and J 11 bases, leaving 20 bases between the germline ends. This CDR3 has 15 residues. Here the CDR3 DNA reads TGTGCCAGCAGTTTAGTTGGTCGGCCGGGCGGGATGCAGTATTTT. Encoded protein: CASSLVGRPGGMQYF.

The J gene is TRBJ2-1, the V gene TRBV11-1; 7 nucleotides align to TRBD2. Germline CDR1 is SGHAT and CDR2 is FQDESV (reference sequence). The CDR3 has 17 amino acids. Germline trimming cut 7 bases from V and 3 bases from J; bases unmatched to any gene: 15. As DNA, the CDR3 is TGTGCCAGCACCAAACTGGCTAGCGGAGCCAACTACAATGAGCAGTTCTTC. Translated: CASTKLASGANYNEQFF.

The chain uses TRBV10-3 and TRBJ1-2; unclear D gene. This CDR3 contains 14 residues. Germline V gene sequence: CDR1 ENHRY, CDR2 SYGVKD. Trimming left V 1 base short and J 4 bases short, with 10 bases between. Here the CDR3 DNA reads TGTGCCATCAGTGAGTTGGGTTCTGGCTATGGCTACACCTTC. Translation: CAISELGSGYGYTF.

This clone was observed once. The J gene is TRBJ2-7, the V gene TRBV7-9, with a tentative D call TRBD1 (6 bases). This CDR3 has 15 amino acids. Germline CDR1 reads SEHNR; CDR2 reads FQNEAQ (reference sequence). The germline V and J ends were trimmed by 0 bases and 3 bases, with 12 bases remaining between them. Here the CDR3 reads CASSLAVGQNYEQYF. In DNA, the CDR3 is TGTGCCAGCAGCTTAGCTGTTGGACAGAACTACGAGCAGTACTTC.

This clone was counted a single time. One end of the junction is discordant with germline, which a read error may explain. This chain connects TRBV19 to TRBJ2-4; 7 bases match TRBD1. Per the germline V gene, CDR1 is LNHDA and CDR2 is SQIVND (reference sequence). This CDR3 is 11 amino acids long. The CDR3 protein is CASAYPGQPQF. The CDR3 DNA reads as TGTGCCAGTGCTTACCCGGGACAGCCGCAGTTC.

A note on this clone: This same CDR3 is encoded by further DNA sequences in the sample. The chain couples TRBV28 to TRBJ2-7; D may be TRBD1 or TRBD2 (5 bases each). V was shortened by 3 bases and J by 5 bases, with 8 bases between the two germline ends. Per the germline V gene, CDR1 is MDHEN and CDR2 is SYDVKM. The CDR3 consists of 12 residues. The CDR3 sequence is CASSFGGNEQYF. The CDR3 DNA follows: TGTGCCAGCAGTTTTGGGGGAAACGAGCAGTACTTC.